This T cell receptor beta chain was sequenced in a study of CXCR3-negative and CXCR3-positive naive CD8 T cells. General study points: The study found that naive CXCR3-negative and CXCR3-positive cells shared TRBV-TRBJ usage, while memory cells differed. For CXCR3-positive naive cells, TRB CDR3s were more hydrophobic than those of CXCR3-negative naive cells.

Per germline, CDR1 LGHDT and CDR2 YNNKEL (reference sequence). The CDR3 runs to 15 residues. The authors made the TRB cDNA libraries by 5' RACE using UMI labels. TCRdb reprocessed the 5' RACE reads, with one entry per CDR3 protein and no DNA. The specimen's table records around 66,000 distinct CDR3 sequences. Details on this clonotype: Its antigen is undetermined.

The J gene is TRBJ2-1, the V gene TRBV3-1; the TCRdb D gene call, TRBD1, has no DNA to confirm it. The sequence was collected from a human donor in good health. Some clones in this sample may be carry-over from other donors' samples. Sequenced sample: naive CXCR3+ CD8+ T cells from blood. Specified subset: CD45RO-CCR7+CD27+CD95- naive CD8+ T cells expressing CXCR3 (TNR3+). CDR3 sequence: CASSQDGTPNNEQFF.